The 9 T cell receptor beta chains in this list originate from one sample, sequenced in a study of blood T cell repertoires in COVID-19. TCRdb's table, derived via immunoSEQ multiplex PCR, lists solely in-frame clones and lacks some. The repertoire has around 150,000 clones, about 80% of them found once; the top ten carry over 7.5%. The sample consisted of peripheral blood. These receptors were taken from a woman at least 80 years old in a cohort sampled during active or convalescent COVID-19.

CDR3 bases: TGTGCCAGCAGCCAAGGTCGGTTAAGCACAGATACGCAGTATTTT. Encoded protein: CASSQGRLSTDTQYF. The chain has TRBV3-1 (or the pseudogene TRBV3-2) and TRBJ2-3, with D unresolved. CDR1 and CDR2 from the germline V gene are LGHDT and YNNKEL (reference sequence). The CDR3 has 15 amino acids. V was shortened by 1 base and J by 0 bases, with 8 bases between the two germline ends.

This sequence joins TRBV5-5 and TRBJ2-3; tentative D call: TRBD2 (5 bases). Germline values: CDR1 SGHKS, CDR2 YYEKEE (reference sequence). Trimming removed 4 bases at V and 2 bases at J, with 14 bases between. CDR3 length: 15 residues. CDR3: CASSTLATPTDTQYF. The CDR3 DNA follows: TGTGCCAGCAGCACGTTAGCGACTCCCACAGATACGCAGTATTTT.

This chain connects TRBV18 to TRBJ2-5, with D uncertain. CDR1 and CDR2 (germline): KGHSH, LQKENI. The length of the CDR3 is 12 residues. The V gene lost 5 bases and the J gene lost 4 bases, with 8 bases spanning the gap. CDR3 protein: CASSAGGETQYF. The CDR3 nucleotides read TGTGCCAGCTCAGCAGGTGGAGAGACCCAGTACTTC.

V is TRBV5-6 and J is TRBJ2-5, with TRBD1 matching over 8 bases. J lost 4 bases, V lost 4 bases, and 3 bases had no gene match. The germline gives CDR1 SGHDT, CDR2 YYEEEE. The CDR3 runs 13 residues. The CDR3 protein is CASSRDRLETQYF. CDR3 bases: TGTGCCAGCAGCAGGGACAGGTTAGAGACCCAGTACTTC.

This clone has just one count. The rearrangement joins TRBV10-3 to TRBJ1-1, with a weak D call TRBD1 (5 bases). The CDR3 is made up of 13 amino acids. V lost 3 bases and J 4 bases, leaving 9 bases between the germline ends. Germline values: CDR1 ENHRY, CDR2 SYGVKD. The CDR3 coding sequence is TGTGCCATCAGTGATCAGGGAGGCACTGAAGCTTTCTTT. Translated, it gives CAISDQGGTEAFF.

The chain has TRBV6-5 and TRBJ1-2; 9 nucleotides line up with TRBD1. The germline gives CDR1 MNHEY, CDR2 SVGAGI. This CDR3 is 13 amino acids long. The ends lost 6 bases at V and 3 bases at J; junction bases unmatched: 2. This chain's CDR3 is CASRTGGDYGYTF. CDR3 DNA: TGTGCCAGCAGGACAGGGGGGGACTATGGCTACACCTTC.

The CDR3 loop is CASSPRNPRGSGNTIYF. As DNA, the CDR3 is TGTGCCAGCAGCCCCCGGAACCCCCGAGGCTCTGGAAACACCATATATTTT. This chain connects TRBV4-2 to TRBJ1-3; D remains ambiguous. CDR3 size: 17 residues. Trimming pared 4 bases from V and 0 bases from J, leaving 16 bases between. CDR1 is LGHNA and CDR2 is YNFKEQ in the germline V gene.

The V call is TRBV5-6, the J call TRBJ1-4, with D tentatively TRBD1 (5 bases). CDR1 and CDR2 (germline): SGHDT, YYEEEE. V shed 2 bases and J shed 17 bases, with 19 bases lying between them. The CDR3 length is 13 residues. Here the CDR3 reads CASSFRRTGPPFF. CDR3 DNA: TGTGCCAGCAGCTTTCGGCGAACAGGACCCCCCTTTTTT.

CDR3 loop: CASSPPGGVARTDTQYF. CDR3 DNA: TGTGCCAGCTCACCACCAGGGGGCGTGGCCCGCACAGATACGCAGTATTTT. The chain recombines TRBV18 with TRBJ2-3, with 7 nucleotides matching TRBD1. CDR1 and CDR2 from the germline V gene are KGHSH and LQKENI. The V and J ends lost 0 bases and 1 base, in that order; junction bases with no gene match: 7. The CDR3 loop spans 17 amino acids.